Presented here are 7 T cell receptor beta chains from one specimen sequenced in a study of monozygotic twins with cystic fibrosis. This table comes from immunoSEQ multiplex PCR, and its TCRdb copy is limited to in-frame clones, with some not included. The sample lists over 30,000 clones, 80% to 95% occurring once. Sequencing was carried out using blood. All receptors come from a boy aged 2-9 years with cystic fibrosis.

The chain couples TRBV15 to TRBJ2-7, with D tentatively TRBD2 (5 bases). Germline-derived CDR1 and CDR2 are LNHNV and YYDKDF (reference sequence). Trimming shortened V by 1 base and J by 5 bases, and 9 bases separated the two germline ends. The CDR3 is made up of 13 amino acids. Written as DNA, the CDR3 is TGTGCCACCAGCAGAGTGCGGGCGGACGAGCAGTACTTC. Its translation is CATSRVRADEQYF.

This clone was detected a few times. The V gene is TRBV9, the J gene TRBJ1-1; 9 bases map to TRBD1. V gave up 0 bases and J gave up 11 bases; unmatched junction bases: 5. The CDR3 loop spans 13 amino acids. Germline V gene lookup returns CDR1 SGDLS and CDR2 YYNGEE. CDR3 in amino acids: CASSVGGQGEAFF. The CDR3 DNA reads TGTGCCAGCAGCGTAGGGGGACAGGGTGAGGCTTTCTTT.

The chain has TRBV6-5 and TRBJ1-2; no clear D. CDR3 length: 15 amino acids. Trimming removed 2 bases at V and 0 bases at J, with 10 bases between. Germline CDR1 is MNHEY and CDR2 is SVGAGI. The CDR3 sequence is CASSYNSGANYGYTF. CDR3 bases: TGTGCCAGCAGTTACAACAGCGGTGCTAACTATGGCTACACCTTC.

There are a few counts of this clone. The V gene is TRBV27, the J gene TRBJ1-5; D possibly corresponds to TRBD1 (5 bases). The V gene lost 2 bases and the J gene lost 2 bases, with 10 bases spanning the gap. CDR1 is MNHEY and CDR2 is SMNVEV in the germline V gene (reference sequence). The CDR3 loop spans 15 amino acids. The CDR3 region is CASSLQGVGNQPQHF. The CDR3, as DNA: TGTGCCAGCAGTTTACAGGGTGTAGGCAATCAGCCCCAGCATTTT.

The gene calls are TRBV27 and TRBJ1-2; TRBD1 agrees at 7 bases. The CDR3 length is 12 residues. Trimming took 7 bases from V and 2 from J; bases not matched to a gene: 1. The germline gives CDR1 MNHEY, CDR2 SMNVEV (reference sequence). In DNA, the CDR3 is TGTGCCAGCAAGGGGGCAAACTATGGCTACACCTTC. This codes for CASKGANYGYTF.

The rearrangement uses TRBV4-3 and TRBJ2-2; D call uncertain. The CDR3 is 15 amino acids. Trimming took off 3 bases at V and 3 bases at J, with 11 bases between the two ends. Germline V CDR1 and CDR2: LGHNA, YSLEER. For the CDR3, the DNA is TGCGCCAGCAGCCAGTCCATGGGTTACACCGGGGAGCTGTTTTTT. Translation: CASSQSMGYTGELFF.

The chain joins TRBV7-9 to TRBJ1-3, with 10 positions matching TRBD1. CDR3 size: 17 residues. Germline CDR1 SEHNR, CDR2 FQNEAQ (reference sequence). The J segment lost 0 bases and the V segment lost 5 bases, leaving 7 bases of the junction unmatched. The CDR3, as DNA: TGTGCCAGCAGCGTCGGGACAGGGGATAACTCTGGAAACACCATATATTTT. Amino acid sequence: CASSVGTGDNSGNTIYF.